A single sample gave rise to the 9 T cell receptor beta chains below, sequenced in a study of blood T cell repertoires in COVID-19. Generated by immunoSEQ multiplex PCR, the TCRdb table keeps only in-frame clones and is missing some. The data contain about 200,000 clones, around 83% of them seen just once; the ten biggest clones take up roughly an eighth. Sequenced: peripheral blood. Receptor source: a human donor in a cohort sampled during active COVID-19.

The gene calls are TRBV29-1 and TRBJ2-5, with 8 bases fitting TRBD2. V shed 0 bases, J shed 3 bases, and the junction held 9 bases outside the gene matches. CDR3 length: 16 amino acids. Per germline, CDR1 SQVTM and CDR2 ANQGSEA. The DNA for the CDR3 is TGCAGCGTTGAAGATTTCGGAGCGGGAGCGGAAGAGACCCAGTACTTC. Translated: CSVEDFGAGAEETQYF.

This clone was detected many times. The V call is TRBV18, the J call TRBJ2-7; 12 nucleotides align to TRBD2. CDR3 size: 14 residues. Per the germline V gene, CDR1 is KGHSH and CDR2 is LQKENI. V gave up 3 bases and J gave up 7 bases; unmatched junction bases: 4. The CDR3 loop reads CASSPSSGRGEQYF. The DNA of the CDR3 is TGTGCCAGCTCACCCTCTAGCGGGAGGGGGGAGCAGTACTTC.

The chain carries TRBV6-1 and TRBJ1-2, with a possible D match to TRBD1 (5 bases). The CDR3 has 16 amino acids. V lost 3 bases, J lost 0 bases, and 14 bases lay in between. The V gene's germline CDR1 is MNHNS and CDR2 SASEGT. The CDR3 bases are TGTGCCAGCAGTGAGGGTTACAGGCTCACTAACTATGGCTACACCTTC. This gives the protein CASSEGYRLTNYGYTF.

The chain recombines TRBV9 with TRBJ2-1, with TRBD2 identical over 14 bases. CDR1 SGDLS and CDR2 YYNGEE come from the germline V gene. V gave up 0 bases and J gave up 15 bases; unmatched junction bases: 8. This CDR3 has 15 residues. This CDR3 is CASSVGLAGGPLLFF. The CDR3 DNA is TGTGCCAGCAGCGTAGGACTAGCGGGAGGGCCTTTATTGTTCTTC.

V gene TRBV5-4 combines with J gene TRBJ2-5; D remains unclear. Trimming removed 3 bases from V and 7 bases from J, with 13 bases in between. CDR1 SGHNT and CDR2 YYREEE come from the germline V gene (reference sequence). The CDR3 covers 13 residues. CDR3: CASSSLPRGTQYF. The CDR3 DNA reads as TGTGCCAGCAGCTCGCTTCCTAGAGGGACCCAGTACTTC. Based on the CDR3 plus reference TRBV5-4 and TRBJ2-5, the full variable domain is ETGVTQSPTHLIKTRGQQVTLRCSSQSGHNTVSWYQQALGQGPQFIFQYYREEENGRGNFPPRFSGLQFPNYSSELNVNALELDDSALYLCASSSLPRGTQYFGPGTRLLVL.

The rearrangement uses TRBV5-1 and TRBJ1-3, with 9 bases aligning to TRBD1. The CDR3 has 16 residues. Trimming at V came to 4 bases and at J to 0 bases, leaving 5 bases not matched to a gene. In germline, CDR1 is SGHRS, CDR2 YFSETQ. The chain's CDR3 is CASSPGTGYSGNTIYF. DNA of the CDR3: TGCGCCAGCAGCCCTGGGACAGGGTACTCTGGAAACACCATATATTTT.

V gene TRBV27 combines with J gene TRBJ2-7; TRBD1 matches 9 bases. This CDR3 has 17 amino acids. With 1 base clipped from V and 6 bases from J, the junction kept 13 bases outside the gene matches. CDR1 is MNHEY, CDR2 SMNVEV, per germline (reference sequence). CDR3 sequence (DNA): TGTGCCAGCAGTTTATTTCCCGGACAGGGGACAATGGGCGAGCAGTACTTC. The encoded protein is CASSLFPGQGTMGEQYF.

The chain couples TRBV30 to TRBJ2-7, with D maybe TRBD2 (7 bases). Trimming removed 4 bases at V and 6 bases at J, with 19 bases between. The CDR3 sequence is 14 residues long. Germline V gene sequence: CDR1 GTSNPN, CDR2 SVGIG (reference sequence). The CDR3 here is CAWTSGAGGGEQYF. The DNA of the CDR3 is TGTGCCTGGACGTCGGGGGCTGGCGGGGGCGAGCAGTACTTC.

The chain employs TRBV18 and TRBJ2-3; possibly TRBD2 for D (6 bases). V was pared by 3 bases and J by 1 base, with 14 bases between. This CDR3 has 16 amino acids. Per the germline V gene, CDR1 is KGHSH and CDR2 is LQKENI. The CDR3 protein is CASSPQAPGGTDTQYF. In nucleotides, the CDR3 is TGTGCCAGCTCACCTCAAGCTCCGGGAGGCACAGATACGCAGTATTTT. Full variable domain (missing parts from reference TRBV18 and TRBJ2-3): NAGVMQNPRHLVRRRGQEARLRCSPMKGHSHVYWYRQLPEEGLKFMVYLQKENIIDESGMPKERFSAEFPKEGPSILRIQQVVRGDSAAYFCASSPQAPGGTDTQYFGPGTRLTVL.